This TCR beta chain was observed in a study of blood T cell repertoires in COVID-19. About the study: Acute-phase and convalescent COVID-19 samples originated in the United States, Italy and Spain.

Germline V lookup: CDR1 MDHEN, CDR2 SYDVKM. The V end lost 1 base, the J end lost 7 bases, and 20 bases lay between the germline ends. The CDR3 spans 17 residues. This clone was found once. How the authors handled the data: Estimation of nucleated cell counts was performed using reference gene primer amplification. TCRdb's copy holds only in-frame clones and misses some; the assay was immunoSEQ multiplex PCR. V and J calls and clone size follow that table, whereas D and trimming were derived from the DNA. The sample contains 220,000 or so clones, 60% to 85% of which appear only once. This receptor was taken from a woman in her 70s with acute or convalescent COVID-19. The sample taken for sequencing was peripheral blood. The V call is TRBV28, the J call TRBJ2-4, with D possibly TRBD1 on 5 matching bases. The CDR3 here is CASSLSRARLMGNIQYF. Written as DNA, the CDR3 is TGTGCCAGCAGTTTATCCAGGGCACGCTTAATGGGGAACATTCAGTACTTC.